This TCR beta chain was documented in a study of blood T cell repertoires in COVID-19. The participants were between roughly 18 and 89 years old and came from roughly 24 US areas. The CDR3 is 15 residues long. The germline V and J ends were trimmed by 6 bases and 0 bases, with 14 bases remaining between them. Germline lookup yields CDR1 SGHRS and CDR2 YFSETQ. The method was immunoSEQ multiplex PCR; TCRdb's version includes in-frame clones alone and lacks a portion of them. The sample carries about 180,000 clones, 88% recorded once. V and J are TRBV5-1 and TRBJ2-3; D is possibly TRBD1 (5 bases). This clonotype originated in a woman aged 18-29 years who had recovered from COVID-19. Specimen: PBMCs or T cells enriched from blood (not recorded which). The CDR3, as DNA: TGCGCCAGCAACCTCAGGGCGGCCAGCACAGATACGCAGTATTTT. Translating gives CASNLRAASTDTQYF. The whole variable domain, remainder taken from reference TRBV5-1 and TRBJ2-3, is KAGVTQTPRYLIKTRGQQVTLSCSPISGHRSVSWYQQTPGQGLQFLFEYFSETQRNKGNFPGRFSGRQFSNSRSEMNVSTLELGDSALYLCASNLRAASTDTQYFGPGTRLTVL.